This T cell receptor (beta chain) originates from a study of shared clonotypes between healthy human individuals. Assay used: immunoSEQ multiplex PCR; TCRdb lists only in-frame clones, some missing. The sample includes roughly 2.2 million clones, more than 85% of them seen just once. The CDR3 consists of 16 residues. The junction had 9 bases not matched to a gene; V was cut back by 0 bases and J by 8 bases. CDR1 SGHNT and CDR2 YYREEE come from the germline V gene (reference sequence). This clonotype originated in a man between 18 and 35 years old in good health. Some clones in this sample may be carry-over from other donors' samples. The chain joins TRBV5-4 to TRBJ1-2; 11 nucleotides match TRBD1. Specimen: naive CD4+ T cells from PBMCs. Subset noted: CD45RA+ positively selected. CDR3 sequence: CASSLETGTGGVGYTF. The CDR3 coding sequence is TGTGCCAGCAGCTTGGAGACCGGGACAGGGGGGGTCGGCTACACCTTC.